These 26 T cell receptor beta chains share one sample of origin, sequenced in a study of shared clonotypes between healthy human individuals. Clones were sequenced by immunoSEQ multiplex PCR, and TCRdb holds only the in-frame ones, with some missing. The sample has around 2.1 million clones, 95% seen once. The sample was naive CD4+ T cells sorted from blood. Subset described: CD45RA+ positively selected. The receptors were gathered from a young man in good health.

This clone was seen more than once but under ten times. This rearrangement joins TRBV27 to TRBJ1-2, with a tentative D call TRBD1 (6 bases). The CDR3 consists of 11 residues. V was trimmed by 6 bases and J by 8 bases, leaving 10 bases between them. CDR1 and CDR2 from the germline V gene are MNHEY and SMNVEV (reference sequence). The CDR3 nucleotides are TGTGCCAGCAGCCGGGGGGGCGGCTACACCTTC. Amino acids: CASSRGGGYTF.

The rearrangement joins TRBV2 to TRBJ2-5; D not certain. From germline, CDR1 is SNHLY and CDR2 FYNNEI. This CDR3 has 14 amino acids. Trimming took off 3 bases at V and 1 base at J, with 9 bases between the two ends. DNA for the CDR3: TGTGCCAGCAGTGACCCACATCCCCAAGAGACCCAGTACTTC. Translated, it gives CASSDPHPQETQYF.

J is TRBJ2-7 and V is TRBV15; tentatively, D is TRBD2 (5 bases). Per the germline V gene, CDR1 is LNHNV and CDR2 is YYDKDF (reference sequence). With 0 bases removed from V and 3 bases from J, the gap between germline ends came to 9 bases. The CDR3 contains 14 residues. The CDR3 is CATSRDGSFYEQYF. CDR3 DNA sequence: TGTGCCACCAGCAGAGATGGGAGTTTCTACGAGCAGTACTTC.

This sequence joins TRBV10-2 and TRBJ2-5; possibly TRBD1 or TRBD2 for D (6 bases each). Trimming shortened V by 5 bases and J by 2 bases, and 12 bases separated the two germline ends. Looked up from germline, CDR1 is WSHSY and CDR2 is SAAADI. CDR3 size: 14 residues. In DNA form, the CDR3 reads TGCGCCAGCAGTCCCCGGGGGCTACAAGAGACCCAGTACTTC. Its translation is CASSPRGLQETQYF.

The chain uses TRBV5-4 and TRBJ1-4; tentative D call: TRBD1 (5 bases). Germline V gives CDR1 SGHNT, CDR2 YYREEE (reference sequence). The V and J ends lost 5 bases and 3 bases respectively, with 14 bases between them. There are 15 residues in the CDR3. The DNA of the CDR3 is TGTGCCAGCAGTCCAGGGAAGCTTGCTAATGAAAAACTGTTTTTT. Residues: CASSPGKLANEKLFF.

This chain connects TRBV20-1 to TRBJ1-4, with D possibly being TRBD1 (5 bases). The CDR3 totals 11 residues. The germline CDR1 and CDR2 sequences are DFQATT and SNEGSKA (reference sequence). V was clipped by 3 bases and J by 12 bases, with 11 bases between them. The CDR3 region is CSASQQGELFF. CDR3 nucleotide sequence: TGCAGTGCTAGTCAGCAAGGGGAACTGTTTTTT.

This rearrangement joins TRBV9 to TRBJ2-3; tentative D call: TRBD1 (6 bases). V was cut by 4 bases and J by 2 bases, with 11 bases left in between. The CDR3 covers 14 residues. Germline V gives CDR1 SGDLS, CDR2 YYNGEE. CDR3 bases: TGTGCCAGCAGCCCGGACAGACTCACAGATACGCAGTATTTT. It translates to CASSPDRLTDTQYF.

Comments on this clone: One end of the junction is discordant with germline, which a read error may explain. The chain uses TRBV7-7 and TRBJ2-7; weak D call: TRBD1 (6 bases). CDR1 is SSHAT, CDR2 FNYEAQ, per germline (reference sequence). CDR3 size: 13 residues. CDR3 DNA sequence: TGTGCTAGCAGCTCAGGGGCCAACTACGAGCAGTACTTC. This translates into CASSSGANYEQYF.

The rearrangement joins TRBV5-1 to TRBJ2-5; 10 nucleotides match TRBD2. The CDR3 covers 15 residues. Germline CDR1 and CDR2: SGHRS and YFSETQ. V shed 4 bases and J 0 bases; nucleotides not matched to a gene: 3. The DNA of the CDR3 is TGCGCCAGCAGCCAGACTAGCGGGTACCAAGAGACCCAGTACTTC. Its translation: CASSQTSGYQETQYF.

The rearrangement uses TRBV2 and TRBJ2-3; TRBD1 or TRBD2 may be the D gene (5 bases each). The CDR3 is 14 amino acids. In germline, CDR1 is SNHLY, CDR2 FYNNEI. The germline V and J ends were trimmed by 8 bases and 0 bases, with 12 bases remaining between them. The CDR3 here is CASLGVVSTDTQYF. In DNA form, the CDR3 reads TGTGCCAGCTTGGGGGTGGTCAGCACAGATACGCAGTATTTT.

The CDR3 here is CASSDYSDTEAFF. Here the CDR3 DNA reads TGCGCCAGCAGTGATTACAGCGACACTGAAGCTTTCTTT. This chain connects TRBV10-1 to TRBJ1-1, with D unresolved. V was shortened by 3 bases and J by 3 bases, with 8 bases between the two germline ends. This CDR3 comprises 13 residues. From germline, CDR1 is WNHNN and CDR2 SYGVQD (reference sequence).

The chain couples TRBV4-1 to TRBJ2-2; the D is unclear. The ends were cut back, 1 base at V and 0 bases at J, with 9 bases in the middle. The CDR3 has 16 residues. In germline, CDR1 is MGHRA, CDR2 YSYEKL. Here the CDR3 reads CASSQVYPSNTGELFF. The CDR3 DNA follows: TGCGCCAGCAGCCAAGTCTACCCATCGAACACCGGGGAGCTGTTTTTT.

The rearrangement links TRBV5-4 to TRBJ2-2, with D unclear. V lost 0 bases, J lost 4 bases, and 13 bases lay in between. The CDR3 length is 16 residues. Per the germline V gene, CDR1 is SGHNT and CDR2 is YYREEE (reference sequence). CDR3: CASSLARKSSTGELFF. CDR3 nucleotides: TGTGCCAGCAGCTTGGCTAGGAAGAGTAGCACCGGGGAGCTGTTTTTT. The full variable domain, in which reference TRBV5-4 and TRBJ2-2 provide the parts outside the CDR3, is ETGVTQSPTHLIKTRGQQVTLRCSSQSGHNTVSWYQQALGQGPQFIFQYYREEENGRGNFPPRFSGLQFPNYSSELNVNALELDDSALYLCASSLARKSSTGELFFGEGSRLTVL.

The chain is built from TRBV15 and TRBJ2-7; TRBD1 agrees at 8 bases. In germline, CDR1 is LNHNV, CDR2 YYDKDF (reference sequence). The CDR3 runs 15 residues. V lost 0 bases to trimming and J lost 2 bases; unmatched junction nucleotides: 3. The DNA for the CDR3 is TGTGCCACCAGCAGAGACAGGGGGCCCACCTACGAGCAGTACTTC. This gives the protein CATSRDRGPTYEQYF.

The gene calls are TRBV5-4 and TRBJ1-2; 8 nucleotides match TRBD1. The length of the CDR3 is 14 residues. Per the germline V gene, CDR1 is SGHNT and CDR2 is YYREEE (reference sequence). Trimming took 4 bases from V and 2 from J; bases not matched to a gene: 4. The CDR3: CASSTDRVNYGYTF. For the CDR3, the DNA is TGTGCCAGCAGCACGGACAGGGTAAACTATGGCTACACCTTC. Full variable domain (remainder filled in from reference TRBV5-4 and TRBJ1-2): ETGVTQSPTHLIKTRGQQVTLRCSSQSGHNTVSWYQQALGQGPQFIFQYYREEENGRGNFPPRFSGLQFPNYSSELNVNALELDDSALYLCASSTDRVNYGYTFGSGTRLTVV.

This chain uses TRBV5-1 with TRBJ2-1, with D possibly being TRBD1 (5 bases). V was trimmed by 3 bases and J by 1 base, leaving 11 bases between them. The germline gives CDR1 SGHRS, CDR2 YFSETQ. The length of the CDR3 is 15 residues. The CDR3 sequence is CASSSTTGSYNEQFF. CDR3 coding DNA: TGCGCCAGCAGCTCGACAACAGGTTCCTACAATGAGCAGTTCTTC.

J is TRBJ2-6 and V is TRBV6-5, with 7 positions matching TRBD1. The CDR3 consists of 14 residues. Germline-derived CDR1 and CDR2 are MNHEY and SVGAGI. V shed 7 bases, J shed 4 bases, and the junction held 4 bases outside the gene matches. The CDR3 nucleotides are TGTGCCAGCAAGACAGGGTCCGGGGCCAACGTCCTGACTTTC. Amino acids: CASKTGSGANVLTF.

Regarding this clone: Other nucleotide sequences from this sample produce the same CDR3. This chain links TRBV28 with TRBJ2-6; no clear D gene. Trimming stripped 9 bases from V and 3 bases from J, with 15 bases between. The CDR3 spans 15 residues. Germline-derived CDR1 and CDR2 are MDHEN and SYDVKM. The CDR3 region is CASTPSGGGANVLTF. The CDR3, as DNA: TGTGCCAGTACCCCCTCGGGTGGTGGGGCCAACGTCCTGACTTTC.

The chain joins TRBV30 to TRBJ2-3, with a tentative D call TRBD2 (5 bases). V shed 0 bases and J shed 2 bases, with 9 bases lying between them. The CDR3 covers 14 residues. Looked up from germline, CDR1 is GTSNPN and CDR2 is SVGIG (reference sequence). CDR3 sequence (DNA): TGTGCCTGGAGTGTAACTAGTCACACAGATACGCAGTATTTT. Translating it yields CAWSVTSHTDTQYF.

V is TRBV4-2 and J is TRBJ1-1, with TRBD1 identical over 8 bases. Germline V lookup: CDR1 LGHNA, CDR2 YNFKEQ. V lost 1 base and J lost 0; bases outside the gene matches: 7. The CDR3 loop spans 17 amino acids. Here the CDR3 reads CASSQGDRMAVNTEAFF. The CDR3 nucleotides read TGTGCCAGCAGCCAAGGGGACAGGATGGCGGTGAACACTGAAGCTTTCTTT.

V usage is TRBV7-8 and J usage is TRBJ2-1; perhaps TRBD2 as D (5 bases). Trimming left V 5 bases short and J 6 bases short, with 14 bases between. This CDR3 is built from 14 residues. Germline V gene sequence: CDR1 SGHVS, CDR2 FQNEAQ. CDR3 in DNA: TGTGCCAGCAGCGAGGAGGTTGCAGTCAATGAGCAGTTCTTC. It yields the protein CASSEEVAVNEQFF.

This rearrangement joins TRBV6-1 to TRBJ1-2; weak D call: TRBD1 (6 bases). The ends were cut back, 0 bases at V and 0 bases at J, with 11 bases in the middle. The V gene's germline CDR1 is MNHNS and CDR2 SASEGT. The CDR3 spans 16 residues. The CDR3 coding sequence is TGTGCCAGCAGTGAAGCCCCCAGGGGTACTAACTATGGCTACACCTTC. Translation gives CASSEAPRGTNYGYTF.

CDR3 sequence: CASSLRSAGVSYEQYF. DNA of the CDR3: TGTGCCAGCAGCTTACGGTCAGCGGGGGTATCCTACGAGCAGTACTTC. The chain couples TRBV7-8 to TRBJ2-7; 8 nucleotides align to TRBD2. The V segment lost 2 bases and the J segment 1 base; nucleotides outside the gene matches: 7. The CDR3 is 16 amino acids. The germline V gene encodes CDR1 SGHVS and CDR2 FQNEAQ.

The J gene is TRBJ1-4, the V gene TRBV28, with TRBD1 matching 7 bases. The V and J ends lost 4 bases and 8 bases, in that order; junction bases with no gene match: 13. CDR1 MDHEN and CDR2 SYDVKM come from the germline V gene. The CDR3 totals 16 residues. CDR3 sequence reads: CASSSGGKGAGEKLFF. The DNA for the CDR3 is TGTGCCAGCAGTTCCGGTGGAAAGGGGGCCGGAGAAAAACTGTTTTTT.

For the CDR3, the DNA is TGTGCCAGCAGCCCGGGACAGGTTGACACCGGGGAGCTGTTTTTT. Its protein is CASSPGQVDTGELFF. The gene calls are TRBV7-8 and TRBJ2-2, with TRBD1 matching 8 bases. V lost 5 bases to trimming and J lost 3 bases; unmatched junction nucleotides: 5. Looked up from germline, CDR1 is SGHVS and CDR2 is FQNEAQ. The CDR3 sequence is 15 residues long. Complete variable domain (other parts from reference TRBV7-8 and TRBJ2-2): GAGVSQSPRYKVAKRGQDVALRCDPISGHVSLFWYQQALGQGPEFLTYFQNEAQLDKSGLPSDRFFAERPEGSVSTLKIQRTQQEDSAVYLCASSPGQVDTGELFFGEGSRLTVL.

This clone was seen a handful of times. The V call is TRBV7-2, the J call TRBJ1-1; 8 bases agree with TRBD1. The trim removed 4 bases at V and 4 bases at J, leaving 8 bases unmatched. There are 15 residues in the CDR3. Germline lookup yields CDR1 SGHTA and CDR2 FQGNSA. The CDR3 region is CASSSIPDRGTEAFF. The CDR3 nucleotides are TGTGCCAGCAGCTCCATTCCCGACAGGGGCACTGAAGCTTTCTTT.